This passage covers 8 T cell receptor beta chains from one sample sequenced in a study of cytomegalovirus exposure and HLA in healthy donors (dated by TCRdb to the late 2010s). The library relied on the immunoSEQ multiplex PCR assay. In its TCRdb copy, this immuneACCESS table keeps in-frame sequences only and misses some clones. Where compared with another copy, unresolved V genes explain less than half of these, and the others have no known cause. Within this sample are some 130,000 clones, with less than 90% of them counted one time only. The ten largest clones take up just under 3% of the sample. Material: PBMCs. Every receptor here comes from a man between 18 and 35 years old in good health and CMV-seronegative.

This sequence joins TRBV7-9 and TRBJ1-5; tentative D call: TRBD1 (6 bases). The CDR3 sequence is 16 residues long. Germline V gene lookup returns CDR1 SEHNR and CDR2 FQNEAQ (reference sequence). V lost 6 bases, J lost 7 bases, and 22 bases lay in between. The CDR3 DNA sequence: TGTGCCAGCAGTGTTAGCAGGGGTGGGGCTCGACAGCCCCAGCATTTT. Translation: CASSVSRGGARQPQHF.

The chain joins TRBV19 to TRBJ1-5; D perhaps matches TRBD1 (5 bases). Germline V lookup: CDR1 LNHDA, CDR2 SQIVND (reference sequence). The V end lost 0 bases, the J end lost 0 bases, and 9 bases lay between the germline ends. CDR3 size: 16 residues. CDR3 nucleotides: TGTGCCAGTAGTATAGAGGGGGGTTATAGCAATCAGCCCCAGCATTTT. Translated, it gives CASSIEGGYSNQPQHF.

In regard to this clone: The junction and the germline gene differ at one end; a read error may be behind it. The identical CDR3 is also encoded by other nucleotide sequences in the sample. The V and J genes are TRBV18 and TRBJ2-7; D gene unclear. CDR1 is KGHSH and CDR2 is LQKENI in the germline V gene. The CDR3 contains 13 residues. CDR3 loop: CASSPPSSYEQYF. DNA for the CDR3: TGTGCCAGCTCCCCACCGTCTTCCTACGAGCAGTACTTC.

The genes are TRBV7-2 and TRBJ2-7; 7 bases match TRBD1. CDR1 is SGHTA, CDR2 FQGNSA, per germline. The CDR3 totals 15 residues. V shed 1 base and J 2 bases; nucleotides not matched to a gene: 5. CDR3 residues: CASSLDDRAAYEQYF. For the CDR3, the DNA is TGTGCCAGCAGCTTAGATGACAGGGCGGCCTACGAGCAGTACTTC. Full variable domain (missing parts from reference TRBV7-2 and TRBJ2-7): GAGVSQSPSNKVTEKGKDVELRCDPISGHTALYWYRQSLGQGLEFLIYFQGNSAPDKSGLPSDRFSAERTGGSVSTLTIQRTQQEDSAVYLCASSLDDRAAYEQYFGPGTRLTVT.

The chain carries TRBV7-2 and TRBJ2-1, with 9 bases fitting TRBD2. The CDR3 has 15 residues. J was trimmed by 7 bases and V by 5 bases; bases with no gene match: 9. Germline V lookup: CDR1 SGHTA, CDR2 FQGNSA. CDR3 amino acids: CASSPIAGARNEQFF. In DNA, the CDR3 is TGTGCCAGCAGCCCAATAGCGGGAGCGAGAAATGAGCAGTTCTTC.

The chain recombines TRBV7-9 with TRBJ1-4; 7 bases line up with TRBD1. CDR3 length: 14 amino acids. The germline CDR1 and CDR2 sequences are SEHNR and FQNEAQ (reference sequence). The trim removed 2 bases at V and 6 bases at J, leaving 3 bases unmatched. The CDR3 nucleotides are TGTGCCAGCAGCTTACAGGGGGGCTATGAAAAACTGTTTTTT. Protein: CASSLQGGYEKLFF.

The CDR3 bases are TGTGCCAGCAGCTTGCAGGGGAGAATTAACACCGGGGAGCTGTTTTTT. Its translation: CASSLQGRINTGELFF. The chain carries TRBV5-4 and TRBJ2-2; the D gene is possibly TRBD1 (6 bases). CDR1 and CDR2 from the germline V gene are SGHNT and YYREEE (reference sequence). V was cut by 1 base and J by 2 bases, with 12 bases left in between. The length of the CDR3 is 16 residues.

Regarding this clone: Other DNA variants within this sample encode the same CDR3. The CDR3 sequence is CASSLASGGNTEAFF. In DNA form, the CDR3 reads TGCGCCAGCAGCTTGGCATCAGGGGGCAACACTGAAGCTTTCTTT. The rearrangement joins TRBV5-1 to TRBJ1-1, with 8 positions matching TRBD1. This CDR3 region has 15 residues. V was clipped by 0 bases and J by 2 bases; unmatched bases: 3. Germline-derived CDR1 and CDR2 are SGHRS and YFSETQ.